This T cell receptor beta chain was identified in a study of PD-1 blockade in classical Hodgkin lymphoma. The germline V and J ends were trimmed by 0 bases and 1 base, with 10 bases remaining between them. This CDR3 is built from 15 residues. CDR1 and CDR2 from the germline V gene are SGDLS and YYNGEE. Profiled with immunoSEQ multiplex PCR; TCRdb holds only in-frame clones, not every one. This table holds about 150,000 clones, 78% found once. Following autologous stem cell transplantation, relapse occurred in every patient, and exposure to brentuximab vedotin varied. The TCR sequence derives from a human donor with classical Hodgkin lymphoma. The sequences come from peripheral blood mononuclear cells (PBMCs), collected before the second cycle of nivolumab. V gene TRBV9 combines with J gene TRBJ2-5; D may match TRBD1 or TRBD2 (5 bases each). DNA for the CDR3: TGTGCCAGCAGCGTAGAGTTGAGGGGCCAAGAGACCCAGTACTTC. It encodes CASSVELRGQETQYF.